Presented here are 32 T cell receptor beta chains from one specimen sequenced in a study of cytomegalovirus exposure and HLA in healthy donors. PCR primers comprised 60 Vbeta and 13 Jbeta primers. Measured with immunoSEQ multiplex PCR; TCRdb has only the in-frame clones, and not every one. The sample contains tens of thousands of clones, around 80% of which appear only once. The sample was PBMCs. The receptors were sampled from a male donor in good health and CMV-seropositive.

This clone was seen just once. V and J are TRBV28 and TRBJ2-7; 12 bases line up with TRBD1. V trimming: 6 bases; J trimming: 3 bases; junction bases outside the gene matches: 6. The CDR3 has 15 amino acids. The germline V gene encodes CDR1 MDHEN and CDR2 SYDVKM. This CDR3 reads CASRGTGGINYEQYF. The CDR3 DNA follows: TGTGCCAGCAGGGGGACAGGGGGCATCAACTACGAGCAGTACTTC.

V is TRBV27 and J is TRBJ2-1; 8 nucleotides line up with TRBD2. Germline values: CDR1 MNHEY, CDR2 SMNVEV (reference sequence). This CDR3 contains 14 residues. After removal of 8 bases from V and 5 bases from J, the junction contained 8 bases not matched to a gene. CDR3 nucleotides: TGTGCCAGCGGGAGCGGGAGTATTAACAATGAGCAGTTCTTC. Translating gives CASGSGSINNEQFF.

The rearrangement joins TRBV30 to TRBJ2-3; 8 bases agree with TRBD2. Germline V gene sequence: CDR1 GTSNPN, CDR2 SVGIG (reference sequence). CDR3 size: 19 residues. Losses at the gene ends were 0 bases for V and 2 bases for J; bases not matched to a gene: 16. The CDR3 sequence is CAWSVLGTRFLPHTDTQYF. Here the CDR3 DNA reads TGTGCCTGGAGTGTACTAGGGACTAGATTCCTCCCCCACACAGATACGCAGTATTTT.

This clone was seen a handful of times. This chain links TRBV5-6 with TRBJ2-1; tentative D call: TRBD2 (6 bases). This CDR3 contains 14 residues. Looked up from germline, CDR1 is SGHDT and CDR2 is YYEEEE. V shed 0 bases and J shed 5 bases, with 9 bases lying between them. The CDR3 protein is CASSLVSGNNEQFF. In DNA form, the CDR3 reads TGTGCCAGCAGCTTGGTTAGCGGAAACAATGAGCAGTTCTTC.

The genes are TRBV5-8 and TRBJ2-7; 11 bases agree with TRBD1. The V gene's germline CDR1 is SGHTS and CDR2 YDEGEE. The CDR3 consists of 14 residues. After removal of 4 bases from V and 7 bases from J, the junction contained 7 bases not matched to a gene. In DNA, the CDR3 is TGTGCCAGCAGCCTAAGGACAGGGGGCGAGGAGCAGTACTTC. This encodes CASSLRTGGEEQYF.

The rearrangement uses TRBV13 and TRBJ2-7, with 10 bases fitting TRBD2. The CDR3 runs to 19 residues. Looked up from germline, CDR1 is PRHDT and CDR2 is FYEKMQ (reference sequence). V lost 6 bases, J lost 0 bases, and 17 bases stayed unmatched. CDR3 sequence reads: CASRPRPLAGASSSYEQYF. For the CDR3, the DNA is TGTGCCAGCAGACCCCGTCCGCTAGCGGGGGCCTCGAGCTCCTACGAGCAGTACTTC. The complete variable domain, with remaining parts taken from reference TRBV13 and TRBJ2-7, reads AAGVIQSPRHLIKEKRETATLKCYPIPRHDTVYWYQQGPGQDPQFLISFYEKMQSDKGSIPDRFSAQQFSDYHSELNMSSLELGDSALYFCASRPRPLAGASSSYEQYFGPGTRLTVT.

This clone was recorded only once. The chain links TRBV5-1 to TRBJ2-7; the D gene is possibly TRBD2 (6 bases). The CDR3 runs to 16 residues. Germline values: CDR1 SGHRS, CDR2 YFSETQ. V was shortened by 4 bases and J by 1 base, with 18 bases between the two germline ends. CDR3 loop: CASSVGGGKGSYEQYF. In DNA form, the CDR3 reads TGCGCCAGCAGCGTGGGTGGAGGGAAAGGGTCCTACGAGCAGTACTTC.

This clone has a handful of counts. The gene calls are TRBV2 and TRBJ2-7, with 7 nucleotides matching TRBD2. Germline assignment: CDR1 SNHLY and CDR2 FYNNEI. This CDR3 comprises 13 residues. With V trimmed by 3 bases and J by 3 bases, 2 bases remained unmatched. CDR3 in DNA: TGTGCCAGCAGTGATGGGACTAACTACGAGCAGTACTTC. The encoded protein is CASSDGTNYEQYF.

The V and J genes are TRBV6-4 and TRBJ1-6, with D uncertain. V lost 0 bases and J lost 9, with 12 bases in between. Per germline, CDR1 MRHNA and CDR2 SNTAGT. CDR3 size: 15 residues. The CDR3 DNA follows: TGTGCCAGCAGTGACTCGAATCGAGTCGGTTCACCCCTCCACTTT. Its protein product is CASSDSNRVGSPLHF.

The CDR3 nucleotides read TGCGCCAGCAGCGTCTCCGCGACTAGCGGCTCCTACGAGCAGTACTTC. It yields the protein CASSVSATSGSYEQYF. The chain employs TRBV5-1 and TRBJ2-7, with TRBD2 identical over 9 bases. This CDR3 is 16 amino acids long. With V trimmed by 4 bases and J by 0 bases, 8 bases remained unmatched. CDR1 and CDR2 (germline): SGHRS, YFSETQ.

This chain connects TRBV7-9 to TRBJ2-3, with a tentative D call TRBD2 (6 bases). The ends were cut back, 6 bases at V and 0 bases at J, with 13 bases in the middle. The CDR3 runs 15 residues. Germline values: CDR1 SEHNR, CDR2 FQNEAQ (reference sequence). In DNA form, the CDR3 reads TGTGCCAGCAGTGATGCGCGGGGAAGCACAGATACGCAGTATTTT. Protein sequence: CASSDARGSTDTQYF.

The chain joins TRBV11-2 to TRBJ1-3; 7 bases are a match to TRBD1. This CDR3 is 16 amino acids long. V shed 3 bases and J 4 bases; nucleotides not matched to a gene: 9. Germline V gene data show CDR1 as SGHAT and CDR2 as FQNNGV. CDR3 in DNA: TGTGCCAGCAGCTTCGCGGACAGGATCCCGGGAAACACCATATATTTT. Translated, it gives CASSFADRIPGNTIYF.

By share, this clone ranks as large. The V and J genes are TRBV10-2 and TRBJ2-1, with 11 nucleotides matching TRBD2. The CDR3 spans 15 residues. The trim removed 8 bases at V and 6 bases at J, leaving 9 bases unmatched. Germline CDR1 reads WSHSY; CDR2 reads SAAADI. CDR3 bases: TGCGCCAGCGAGAAGACTAGCGGGATGGTCAATGAGCAGTTCTTC. It yields the protein CASEKTSGMVNEQFF.

This chain uses TRBV28 with TRBJ2-7; D might be TRBD2 (6 bases). Germline-derived CDR1 and CDR2 are MDHEN and SYDVKM. V dropped 1 base and J dropped 6 bases, with 7 bases sitting between them. The CDR3 sequence is 12 residues long. CDR3 coding DNA: TGTGCCAGCAGTTTATTGCGGGGCGAGCAGTACTTC. Protein product: CASSLLRGEQYF.

This clone has just one count. The chain combines TRBV5-5 with TRBJ1-4, with D tentatively TRBD1 (6 bases). Trimming took off 3 bases at V and 7 bases at J, with 16 bases between the two ends. CDR3 length equals 15 residues. The germline V gene encodes CDR1 SGHKS and CDR2 YYEKEE (reference sequence). This chain's CDR3 is CASSSTGHLGEKLFF. The CDR3 DNA reads as TGTGCCAGCAGCTCTACAGGGCATTTGGGTGAAAAACTGTTTTTT. The full variable domain, completed using reference TRBV5-5 and TRBJ1-4, is DAGVTQSPTHLIKTRGQQVTLRCSPISGHKSVSWYQQVLGQGPQFIFQYYEKEERGRGNFPDRFSARQFPNYSSELNVNALLLGDSALYLCASSSTGHLGEKLFFGSGTQLSVL.

The V and J genes are TRBV19 and TRBJ1-5; no firm D call. From germline, CDR1 is LNHDA and CDR2 SQIVND (reference sequence). The V and J ends lost 0 bases and 7 bases respectively, with 4 bases between them. There are 12 residues in the CDR3. The CDR3 reads CASSIDRQPQHF. CDR3 coding DNA: TGTGCCAGTAGTATAGACAGGCAGCCCCAGCATTTT.

This sequence joins TRBV9 and TRBJ1-2, with TRBD1 matching 9 bases. Trimming at V came to 3 bases and at J to 5 bases, leaving 5 bases not matched to a gene. The germline gives CDR1 SGDLS, CDR2 YYNGEE. This CDR3 comprises 14 residues. CDR3 protein: CASSASGQGYGYTF. DNA of the CDR3: TGTGCCAGCAGCGCATCGGGACAGGGTTATGGCTACACCTTC.

V gene TRBV6-5 combines with J gene TRBJ2-7, with D possibly being TRBD1 (5 bases). The germline V and J ends were trimmed by 0 bases and 1 base, with 7 bases remaining between them. The germline V gene has CDR1 MNHEY and CDR2 SVGAGI. This CDR3 contains 14 residues. The CDR3, as DNA: TGTGCCAGCAGTTACTCGTCAGGGTCCTACGAGCAGTACTTC. Protein sequence: CASSYSSGSYEQYF.

The CDR3 is CASRPGGVQNSPLHF. The DNA of the CDR3 is TGTGCCAGCAGACCCGGGGGAGTACAGAATTCACCCCTCCACTTT. The chain has TRBV28 and TRBJ1-6; TRBD1 might be the D (5 bases). V lost 6 bases to trimming and J lost 7 bases, with 16 bases between them. CDR1 is MDHEN and CDR2 is SYDVKM in the germline V gene. CDR3 length equals 15 residues.

The chain carries TRBV4-2 and TRBJ2-1; possible D gene TRBD1, 5 bases. The CDR3 runs 17 residues. V lost 0 bases, J lost 3 bases, and 15 bases lay in between. Germline CDR1 reads LGHNA; CDR2 reads YNFKEQ. The CDR3 here is CASSQEVKGQIYNEQFF. The DNA for the CDR3 is TGTGCCAGCAGCCAAGAAGTGAAAGGACAAATCTACAATGAGCAGTTCTTC.

The chain employs TRBV4-2 and TRBJ1-5; D unresolved. Trimming stripped 0 bases from V and 10 bases from J, with 16 bases between. Looked up from germline, CDR1 is LGHNA and CDR2 is YNFKEQ. The CDR3 covers 15 residues. This CDR3 reads CASSQDSRQSVPQHF. CDR3 DNA: TGTGCCAGCAGCCAAGACTCTCGGCAGAGCGTTCCCCAGCATTTT.

The chain has TRBV6-5 and TRBJ2-1; 8 bases align to TRBD1. The length of the CDR3 is 12 residues. Trimming cost V 6 bases and J 14 bases; bases outside gene matches: 9. Germline V gene sequence: CDR1 MNHEY, CDR2 SVGAGI. The DNA of the CDR3 is TGTGCCAGCAGGCCTCCAGGACAGGGAGAGTTCTTC. This sequence encodes CASRPPGQGEFF.

V gene TRBV6-4 combines with J gene TRBJ1-1; 7 nucleotides agree with TRBD1. The CDR3 covers 14 residues. From germline, CDR1 is MRHNA and CDR2 SNTAGT. V lost 6 bases to trimming and J lost 0 bases; unmatched junction nucleotides: 4. In DNA form, the CDR3 reads TGTGCCAGCAGGGAGACAGGGTTGAACACTGAAGCTTTCTTT. This gives the protein CASRETGLNTEAFF.

V gene TRBV30 combines with J gene TRBJ1-5, with 8 bases lining up with TRBD1. Germline CDR1 GTSNPN, CDR2 SVGIG (reference sequence). After removal of 1 base from V and 6 bases from J, the junction contained 8 bases not matched to a gene. The CDR3 has 15 amino acids. This chain's CDR3 is CAWSGTGGGRQPQHF. The CDR3 DNA follows: TGTGCCTGGAGTGGCACAGGGGGTGGTCGTCAGCCCCAGCATTTT. Full variable domain (rest looked up from reference TRBV30 and TRBJ1-5): SQTIHQWPATLVQPVGSPLSLECTVEGTSNPNLYWYRQAAGRGLQLLFYSVGIGQISSEVPQNLSASRPQDRQFILSSKKLLLSDSGFYLCAWSGTGGGRQPQHFGDGTRLSIL.

The J gene is TRBJ2-7, the V gene TRBV5-1; 7 nucleotides line up with TRBD1. The CDR3 covers 12 residues. Germline CDR1 SGHRS, CDR2 YFSETQ. Trimming took 4 bases from V and 4 from J; bases not matched to a gene: 2. Here the CDR3 reads CASSMTGYEQYF. The CDR3 DNA reads as TGCGCCAGCAGCATGACAGGGTACGAGCAGTACTTC.

This clone was detected a few times. The V and J genes are TRBV6-5 and TRBJ2-7; possible D gene TRBD1, 6 bases. Trimming shortened V by 6 bases and J by 7 bases, and 13 bases separated the two germline ends. The germline gives CDR1 MNHEY, CDR2 SVGAGI. This CDR3 region has 12 residues. DNA for the CDR3: TGTGCCAGCAGCCCTACAGGGATAGAGCAGTACTTC. It codes for CASSPTGIEQYF.

This clone came up once. The chain employs TRBV28 and TRBJ2-1, with 8 bases aligning to TRBD1. V was clipped by 6 bases and J by 4 bases; unmatched bases: 11. Germline V lookup: CDR1 MDHEN, CDR2 SYDVKM. This CDR3 is 16 amino acids long. The CDR3 loop is CASSSRTGGRYNEQFF. Here the CDR3 DNA reads TGTGCCAGCAGCTCTCGTACAGGGGGGAGATACAATGAGCAGTTCTTC.

The chain recombines TRBV28 with TRBJ2-5, with D possibly TRBD1 on 5 matching bases. Germline V gene lookup returns CDR1 MDHEN and CDR2 SYDVKM. The length of the CDR3 is 16 residues. The ends were cut back, 4 bases at V and 1 base at J, with 16 bases in the middle. In DNA form, the CDR3 reads TGTGCCAGCAGTTCCGCCAAGGGGAACCTCCAAGAGACCCAGTACTTC. Amino acid sequence: CASSSAKGNLQETQYF.

V usage is TRBV28 and J usage is TRBJ1-6, with D possibly being TRBD1 (6 bases). The germline V gene has CDR1 MDHEN and CDR2 SYDVKM. With 4 bases removed from V and 8 bases from J, the gap between germline ends came to 24 bases. CDR3 length: 18 residues. The CDR3 sequence is CASSSPHGAGVNYSPLHF. The DNA of the CDR3 is TGTGCCAGCAGTTCACCCCATGGGGCAGGGGTTAATTATTCACCCCTCCACTTT.

This chain uses TRBV9 with TRBJ2-5; the D is unclear. The germline V gene has CDR1 SGDLS and CDR2 YYNGEE. V was clipped by 0 bases and J by 3 bases, with 6 bases between them. The CDR3 is 13 residues long. CDR3 bases: TGTGCCAGCAGCGTAGACACGAAAGAGACCCAGTACTTC. Translated, it gives CASSVDTKETQYF.

The chain is built from TRBV5-4 and TRBJ2-7; 12 bases line up with TRBD2. The germline V gene has CDR1 SGHNT and CDR2 YYREEE (reference sequence). This CDR3 has 16 amino acids. With 2 bases clipped from V and 1 base from J, the junction kept 4 bases outside the gene matches. The CDR3 region has the DNA TGTGCCAGCAGCTTCGGACTAGCGGGACGATCCTACGAGCAGTACTTC. This sequence encodes CASSFGLAGRSYEQYF.

The chain employs TRBV7-2 and TRBJ2-3; 14 bases map to TRBD2. Per germline, CDR1 SGHTA and CDR2 FQGNSA. The CDR3 totals 17 residues. With V trimmed by 5 bases and J by 2 bases, 6 bases remained unmatched. This chain's CDR3 is CASSQGTSGSTTDTQYF. Written as DNA, the CDR3 is TGTGCCAGCAGCCAAGGGACTAGCGGGAGTACCACAGATACGCAGTATTTT.